The present T cell receptor (beta chain) was sequenced within a study of shared clonotypes between healthy human individuals. Here immunoSEQ multiplex PCR was the method, and the copy in TCRdb shows in-frame clones only, minus some. The sample holds approximately 1,500,000 clones; 95% to 99% are singletons and the top ten take 0.4% to 0.55%. CDR3 length equals 13 residues. The germline V gene encodes CDR1 SGHTA and CDR2 FQGNSA. Trimming removed 3 bases from V and 9 bases from J, with 12 bases in between. The chain recombines TRBV7-2 with TRBJ1-5; D is uncertain. The TCR was taken from a man aged 30-40 years in good health. The sequencing input was naive CD4+ T cells sorted from blood. Subset denoted: CD45RA+ positively selected. The CDR3 nucleotides read TGTGCCAGCAGCTTGCTAGGAACCCGGCCCCAGCATTTT. Translation gives CASSLLGTRPQHF.